This T cell receptor (beta chain) derives from a study of cytomegalovirus exposure and HLA in healthy donors. Study-level information: The same platform used for the 650 to 850 first-cohort repertoires was also used for the 100 to 150 validation repertoires, as a later analysis reported. Study-wide results and limits: While the bulk of TCR sequences proved rare, some public TCRs turned up in many donors. Associated with cytomegalovirus, according to the listing, were 150 to 200 TCR beta chains. Using the classifier, cytomegalovirus status was reportedly diagnosed with high specificity and sensitivity.

CDR1 MDHEN and CDR2 SYDVKM come from the germline V gene. The CDR3 loop spans 15 amino acids. Between the trimmed V and J ends, which lost 7 bases and 1 base, there was a span of 16 bases. Only in-frame clones appear in the TCRdb table, and some are missing; sequencing was by immunoSEQ multiplex PCR. The table lists nearly 110,000 clones, around 89% of them singletons. Details on this clone: Its antigen remains unidentified.

The sequencing input was PBMCs. J is TRBJ1-2 and V is TRBV28; D is ambiguous. The clonotype was recovered from a young woman in good health and CMV-seropositive. CDR3 DNA: TGTGCCAGCATTGAGGGAAATAGTCTTAACTATGGCTACACCTTC. Protein sequence: CASIEGNSLNYGYTF.